The rows below give T cell receptor beta chains drawn from one sample of a study of CD8 T cells in Susac syndrome. In TCRdb, the immunoSEQ multiplex PCR reads were re-called with MiXCR into one record per CDR3 protein. The sample records fewer than 350,000 distinct CDR3 sequences, about 90% being singletons. Sequenced input: CD4+ T cells from PBMCs. These receptors were collected from a human donor with multiple sclerosis. Both conserved end residues are part of each CDR3. The D gene is left open where the match is weak. Size values are once, few and many counts, or a class for expanded clones, and some rows have none.

j_call	d_call	clone_size	v_call	cdr3_aa	cdr3_nt
TRBJ1-4	-	-	TRBV6-5	CASSYGPGRNEKLFF	TGTGCCAGCAGTTATGGGCCAGGGAGGAATGAAAAACTGTTTTTT
TRBJ2-1	TRBD1	-	TRBV5-6	CASSLVTQGQGRNEQFF	TGTGCCAGCAGCTTGGTGACGCAAGGACAGGGTCGGAATGAGCAGTTCTTC
TRBJ1-5	TRBD1	-	TRBV6-2/TRBV6-3	CASSQRQGPIHF	TGTGCCAGCAGCCAAAGACAGGGGCCGATACATTTT
TRBJ2-7	TRBD1	-	TRBV6-5	CASRGPGTGFYEQYF	TGTGCCAGCAGGGGACCCGGGACAGGGTTCTACGAGCAGTACTTC
TRBJ1-1	-	-	TRBV6-5	CASSYSGGRNTEAFF	TGTGCCAGCAGTTACTCTGGAGGACGGAACACTGAAGCTTTCTTT
TRBJ1-2	TRBD1	-	TRBV30	CAWSWSGQGLVSYGYTF	TGTGCCTGGAGTTGGAGTGGACAGGGGCTCGTCTCCTATGGCTACACCTTC
TRBJ1-3	-	-	TRBV9	CASSVEPSGNTIYF	TGTGCCAGCAGCGTAGAGCCCTCTGGAAACACCATATATTTT
TRBJ1-2	-	-	TRBV20-1	CSARGTGGLYGYTF	TGCAGTGCTAGGGGGACTGGGGGACTCTATGGCTACACCTTC
TRBJ1-1	-	-	TRBV30	CAYTLGGNTEAFF	TGTGCCTATACACTAGGTGGGAACACTGAAGCTTTCTTT
TRBJ2-1	TRBD2	-	TRBV27	CASSLGSGLAGVDNEQFF	TGTGCCAGCAGTTTAGGCTCGGGACTAGCGGGAGTGGACAATGAGCAGTTCTTC
TRBJ2-7	-	-	TRBV12-3/TRBV12-4	CASSLGTREQYF	TGTGCCAGCAGTTTAGGTACGCGCGAGCAGTACTTC
TRBJ1-4	-	-	TRBV7-2	CASRSTEIEKLFF	TGTGCCAGCAGATCAACGGAAATCGAAAAACTGTTTTTT
TRBJ2-1	-	-	TRBV2	CASRERAPGSANNEQFF	TGTGCCAGCAGGGAACGGGCCCCCGGTTCAGCCAACAATGAGCAGTTCTTC
TRBJ2-7	-	once	TRBV7-2	CASRRSRDASYEQYF	TGTGCCAGCAGACGAAGCCGGGACGCATCCTACGAGCAGTACTTC
TRBJ1-1	-	-	TRBV30	CARDGGFGTEAFF	TGTGCCCGGGATGGGGGGTTCGGCACTGAAGCTTTCTTT
TRBJ2-7	-	-	TRBV24-1	CATSGWTAEQYF	TGTGCCACCAGCGGATGGACAGCCGAGCAGTACTTC
TRBJ2-3	-	-	TRBV7-2	CASSLLSDTQYF	TGTGCCAGCAGCTTATTATCAGATACGCAGTATTTT
TRBJ1-4	-	-	TRBV7-9	CASSLAGARNEKLFF	TGTGCCAGCAGCTTAGCCGGGGCCAGAAATGAAAAACTGTTTTTT
TRBJ1-5	-	-	TRBV19	CASSIRASWEEGNQPQHF	TGTGCCAGTAGTATAAGGGCTAGCTGGGAGGAGGGCAATCAGCCCCAGCATTTT
TRBJ2-2	TRBD2	-	TRBV5-1	CASSYLAGGPGELFF	TGCGCCAGCAGCTACCTAGCGGGAGGCCCCGGGGAGCTGTTTTTT
TRBJ2-4	TRBD2	-	TRBV20-1	CSGISGRVKNIQYF	TGCAGTGGTATTAGCGGGAGGGTCAAAAACATTCAGTACTTC
TRBJ2-1	TRBD2	-	TRBV6-2/TRBV6-3	CASRGTSASRDEQFF	TGTGCCAGCAGAGGTACTAGCGCGTCGAGAGATGAGCAGTTCTTC
TRBJ1-2	TRBD1	-	TRBV30	CAWDPGTGFVGGYTF	TGTGCCTGGGACCCCGGGACAGGGTTTGTCGGCGGCTACACCTTC
TRBJ2-5	-	few	TRBV18	CASSPDRQETQYF	TGTGCTAGCAGCCCCGACAGACAAGAGACCCAGTACTTC
TRBJ2-3	-	-	TRBV4-3	CASSRGFPDTQYF	TGCGCCAGCAGCCGAGGTTTCCCGGATACGCAGTATTTT
TRBJ1-1	-	-	TRBV12-3/TRBV12-4	CASSFGADTEAFF	TGTGCCAGCAGTTTCGGGGCGGACACTGAAGCTTTCTTT
TRBJ1-2	-	-	TRBV5-1	CASRTGMGARGYGYTF	TGCGCCAGCAGGACGGGAATGGGAGCGAGGGGCTATGGCTACACCTTC
TRBJ2-1	-	-	TRBV2	CASMNGGEQFF	TGTGCCAGCATGAACGGGGGTGAGCAGTTCTTC
TRBJ2-7	TRBD2	-	TRBV7-2	CASSALAGATYEQYF	TGTGCCAGCAGCGCACTAGCGGGAGCCACCTACGAGCAGTACTTC
TRBJ2-5	-	-	TRBV18	CASSPMGHQETQYF	TGTGCCAGCTCACCTATGGGGCACCAAGAGACCCAGTACTTC
TRBJ2-2	-	-	TRBV6-1	CASSERRTATGELFF	TGTGCCAGCAGTGAAAGGAGGACAGCCACCGGGGAGCTGTTTTTT
TRBJ2-5	-	-	TRBV5-1	CASSPRRSGRETQYF	TGCGCCAGCAGCCCCCGGAGATCGGGACGGGAGACCCAGTACTTC
TRBJ2-7	-	-	TRBV30	CAWSFQLGEQYF	TGTGCCTGGAGTTTCCAGCTCGGCGAGCAGTACTTC
TRBJ2-4	-	once	TRBV11-2	CASSSDLAAKNIQYF	TGTGCCAGCAGCTCCGACCTTGCGGCCAAAAACATTCAGTACTTC
TRBJ1-1	-	-	TRBV14	CASSQIRLEGPTEAFF	TGTGCCAGCAGCCAGATAAGACTAGAGGGGCCCACTGAAGCTTTCTTT
TRBJ2-7	TRBD1	-	TRBV20-1	CSAEPGQGVEQYF	TGCAGTGCTGAACCGGGACAGGGAGTCGAGCAGTACTTC